The 14 T cell receptor beta chains in this list originate from one sample, sequenced in a study of OX40 agonist ivuxolimab in advanced cancers. Assay: immunoSEQ multiplex PCR; the TCRdb copy retains only in-frame clones and omits some. The table has 80,000 or so clones, around 90% seen once; the top ten hold about 0.2%. The sample here was CD4+ or CD8+ T cells sorted from blood, taken in a trial of the OX40 agonist ivuxolimab. The receptors derive from an adult with an advanced solid tumor such as melanoma, head and neck, liver or kidney cancer.

This sequence joins TRBV2 and TRBJ1-2, with 8 nucleotides matching TRBD1. The CDR3 sequence is 13 residues long. Trimming took 6 bases from V and 2 from J; bases not matched to a gene: 2. Germline loops: CDR1 SNHLY, CDR2 FYNNEI. CDR3 sequence reads: CASRRTGNYGYTF. The CDR3 bases are TGTGCCAGCAGAAGGACAGGGAACTATGGCTACACCTTC.

In DNA form, the CDR3 reads TGTGCCAGCAGCCAAGGACTAGCGGGACTCCAAGAGACCCAGTACTTC. It translates to CASSQGLAGLQETQYF. The chain combines TRBV4-2 with TRBJ2-5, with 11 positions matching TRBD2. Germline CDR1 LGHNA, CDR2 YNFKEQ. Losses at the gene ends were 1 base for V and 1 base for J; bases not matched to a gene: 2. The CDR3 contains 16 residues.

The V gene is TRBV2, the J gene TRBJ1-1; 7 bases map to TRBD1. Germline V CDR1 and CDR2: SNHLY, FYNNEI. The V gene end was trimmed by 6 bases and the J gene end by 1 base; junction bases not matched to a gene: 8. This CDR3 contains 15 residues. The CDR3 reads CASSGGGGRNTEAFF. CDR3 DNA: TGTGCCAGCAGCGGGGGAGGGGGCAGGAACACTGAAGCTTTCTTT.

CDR3 nucleotide sequence: TGTGCCAGCAGCTCGTTACGGCGCGAGCAGTACTTC. Translating it yields CASSSLRREQYF. The chain combines TRBV7-2 with TRBJ2-7; D is undetermined. CDR1 is SGHTA and CDR2 is FQGNSA in the germline V gene. The ends were cut back, 4 bases at V and 6 bases at J, with 10 bases in the middle. The CDR3 is 12 amino acids.

The gene calls are TRBV29-1 and TRBJ2-2; D assignment may be TRBD1 or TRBD2 (5 bases each). Germline lookup yields CDR1 SQVTM and CDR2 ANQGSEA. The V end lost 7 bases, the J end lost 6 bases, and 24 bases lay between the germline ends. The CDR3 loop spans 16 amino acids. CDR3 region: CSAGGGPGTPPGELFF. The CDR3 region has the DNA TGCAGCGCCGGTGGGGGTCCCGGGACGCCTCCCGGGGAGCTGTTTTTT.

J is TRBJ1-2 and V is TRBV13; D perhaps matches TRBD1 (6 bases). V was trimmed by 5 bases and J by 5 bases, leaving 15 bases between them. The CDR3 loop spans 14 amino acids. CDR1 is PRHDT, CDR2 FYEKMQ, per germline (reference sequence). The CDR3 DNA sequence: TGTGCCAGCAGCCCCTCGGGGGGCGCATATGGCTACACCTTC. Protein: CASSPSGGAYGYTF.

Worth noting for this clone: Mismatch with germline at one junction end may stem from a read error. The V and J genes are TRBV7-9 and TRBJ1-2; D ambiguous. The CDR3 is made up of 13 amino acids. Germline V gene lookup returns CDR1 SEHNR and CDR2 FQNEAQ (reference sequence). CDR3 nucleotide sequence: TGTGCCAGCAGCTTAGGTCCCCCTGGGGAGTTGTTCTTC. Translating it yields CASSLGPPGELFF.

V and J are TRBV27 and TRBJ2-2; TRBD2 aligns across 7 bases. CDR1 and CDR2 (germline): MNHEY, SMNVEV (reference sequence). With 6 bases clipped from V and 0 bases from J, the junction kept 13 bases outside the gene matches. The CDR3 is 18 amino acids. The CDR3 sequence: CASRNLTSLTSNTGELFF. The CDR3 coding sequence is TGTGCCAGCAGAAACTTGACTAGCCTGACTTCGAACACCGGGGAGCTGTTTTTT.

The V and J genes are TRBV15 and TRBJ2-5; possibly TRBD1 or TRBD2 for D (5 bases each). CDR3 length: 14 amino acids. Trimming cost V 2 bases and J 4 bases, with 11 bases left between them. In germline, CDR1 is LNHNV, CDR2 YYDKDF (reference sequence). CDR3 region: CATSRPGTGETQYF. The CDR3 DNA reads as TGTGCCACCAGCAGACCAGGGACGGGAGAGACCCAGTACTTC.

The J gene is TRBJ2-5, the V gene TRBV5-4, with D possibly being TRBD1 or TRBD2 (5 bases each). The germline V gene encodes CDR1 SGHNT and CDR2 YYREEE (reference sequence). With 3 bases removed from V and 5 bases from J, the gap between germline ends came to 20 bases. This CDR3 contains 16 residues. This chain's CDR3 is CASSWMGRDAGETQYF. CDR3 bases: TGTGCCAGCAGCTGGATGGGTCGGGACGCCGGGGAGACCCAGTACTTC.

The chain has TRBV6-5 and TRBJ2-5; unclear D gene. Trimming removed 5 bases from V and 7 bases from J, with 8 bases in between. The CDR3 has 11 amino acids. Germline CDR1 and CDR2: MNHEY and SVGAGI. CDR3 DNA: TGTGCCAGCAGTAAGACGGGGACCCAGTACTTC. Translating it yields CASSKTGTQYF.

The chain is built from TRBV4-1 and TRBJ1-2, with D maybe TRBD1 (5 bases). The V end was cut by 3 bases, the J end by 3 bases, with 14 bases between. The CDR3 consists of 15 residues. CDR1 and CDR2 (germline): MGHRA, YSYEKL. CDR3 nucleotides: TGCGCCAGCAGCCATGTTGGGGGAGGATACTATGGCTACACCTTC. It codes for CASSHVGGGYYGYTF.

The chain links TRBV29-1 to TRBJ2-7; 9 bases are a match to TRBD1. CDR3 length equals 12 residues. J lost 6 bases, V lost 5 bases, and 5 bases had no gene match. The germline V gene has CDR1 SQVTM and CDR2 ANQGSEA. In DNA, the CDR3 is TGCAGCGTTTTAGGACAGGGGACCGAGCAGTACTTC. Protein product: CSVLGQGTEQYF.

Ten or more counts support this clone. This chain links TRBV5-1 with TRBJ2-1; tentative D call: TRBD2 (5 bases). This CDR3 has 14 amino acids. In germline, CDR1 is SGHRS, CDR2 YFSETQ. Trimming pared 5 bases from V and 4 bases from J, leaving 13 bases between. In DNA form, the CDR3 reads TGCGCCAGCAGTTCAGGACTGACTTACAATGAGCAGTTCTTC. Translated, it gives CASSSGLTYNEQFF.